The entry that follows covers one T cell receptor beta chain sequence. What it binds is unknown. The entry originates in a study of cytomegalovirus exposure and HLA in healthy donors. General study points: In vitro work confirmed that a few CMV-associated chains recognize CMV antigens. The classifier, whose performance was assessed in both the original and validation cohorts, reportedly diagnosed cytomegalovirus status with high specificity and sensitivity. Many donors shared some public TCRs, even though most TCR sequences were rare.

TCRdb's table, derived via immunoSEQ multiplex PCR, lists solely in-frame clones and lacks some. Of 200,000 to 250,000 clones listed, over 80% are singletons. This CDR3 comprises 15 residues. Per the germline V gene, CDR1 is MGHDK and CDR2 is SYGVNS. Trimming at V came to 2 bases and at J to 3 bases, leaving 4 bases not matched to a gene. The clonotype comes from a woman younger than 35 in good health and CMV-seronegative. The material sequenced was PBMCs. This sequence joins TRBV25-1 and TRBJ2-3; 8 bases fit TRBD2. The CDR3 region has the DNA TGTGCCAGCAGTGAAACCGCGGGAGGTACAGATACGCAGTATTTT. The encoded protein is CASSETAGGTDTQYF.